This TCR beta chain appears in the sequencing data of a study of blood T cell repertoires in COVID-19. Study-level information: Acute and convalescent COVID-19 samples came from the United States, Italy and Spain. PBMCs, B-cell-depleted T cells, or T cells provided the cDNA or gDNA that made up the material.

CDR3 size: 14 residues. V was cut by 3 bases and J by 1 base, with 9 bases left in between. Looked up from germline, CDR1 is LNHDA and CDR2 is SQIVND (reference sequence). Repertoires were generated with immunoSEQ multiplex PCR, while TCRdb's copy carries only in-frame clones and drops some. The sample lists 100,000 to 150,000 clones, roughly nine tenths occurring once. This clone was detected only once. Seattle's enrolled individuals joined amid active infection and were then monitored longitudinally. The sequenced material came from peripheral blood. The receptor's source is a man aged 60 to 75 with COVID-19, enrolled during active disease. The chain has TRBV19 and TRBJ1-1, with D uncertain. CDR3 nucleotide sequence: TGTGCCAGTAGTATCTTTCGGGGGAACACTGAAGCTTTCTTT. Protein sequence: CASSIFRGNTEAFF.